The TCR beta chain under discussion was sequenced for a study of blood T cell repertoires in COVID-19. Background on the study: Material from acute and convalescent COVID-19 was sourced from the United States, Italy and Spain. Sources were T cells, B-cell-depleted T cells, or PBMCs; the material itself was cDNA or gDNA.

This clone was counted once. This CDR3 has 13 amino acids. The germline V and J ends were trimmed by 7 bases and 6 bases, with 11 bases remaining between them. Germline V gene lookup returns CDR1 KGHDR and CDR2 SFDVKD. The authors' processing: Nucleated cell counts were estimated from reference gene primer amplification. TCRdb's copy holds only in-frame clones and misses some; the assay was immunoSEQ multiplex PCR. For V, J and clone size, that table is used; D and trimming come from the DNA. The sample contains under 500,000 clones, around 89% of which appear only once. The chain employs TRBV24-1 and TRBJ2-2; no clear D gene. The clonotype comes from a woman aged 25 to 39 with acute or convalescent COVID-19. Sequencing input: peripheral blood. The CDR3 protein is CATSLQIPGELFF. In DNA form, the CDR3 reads TGTGCCACCAGCTTACAGATTCCCGGGGAGCTGTTTTTT.